This T cell receptor (beta chain) was found in a study of CD8+ T cells in alopecia areata. In regard to this clone: The antigen is unknown.

The germline V gene has CDR1 LNHDA and CDR2 SQIVND (reference sequence). This CDR3 has 12 amino acids. The germline V and J ends were trimmed by 3 bases and 2 bases, with 4 bases remaining between them. cDNA prepared by RNA extraction and subsequent reverse transcription served as the template for sequencing. The protocol was immunoSEQ multiplex PCR, while the TCRdb copy is restricted to in-frame clones and leaves out a portion. In the table there are 3,500 to 4,000 clones, about 71% of which are singletons. General study findings and limits: Lesional tissue from the scalp (especially in alopecia totalis/universalis) showed higher clonality than normal scalp.

This clonotype was sampled from a human donor in good health. Sample: skin. This rearrangement joins TRBV19 to TRBJ1-1; unclear D gene. CDR3 region: CASSIFNTEAFF. The CDR3 DNA is TGTGCCAGTAGTATTTTCAACACTGAAGCTTTCTTT.